This entry is about one T cell receptor beta chain. This sample was included in a study of blood T cell repertoires in COVID-19. As for the study in general: Samples representing acute and convalescent COVID-19 were sourced from the United States, Italy and Spain. T cells, B-cell-depleted T cells, or PBMCs provided the cDNA or gDNA that served as material.

Original data processing: Amplification from reference gene primers served as the basis for estimated nucleated cell counts. Data came from immunoSEQ multiplex PCR; TCRdb stores just in-frame clones and leaves some out. The V and J calls and the clone size are those of that table, but D and trimming were determined from the DNA. The table records approximately 220,000 clones, around 92% of them present only once. Participant-given clinical history determined each cohort assignment. This CDR3 has 16 residues. Germline V CDR1 and CDR2: SGHTS, YDEGEE. V was shortened by 2 bases and J by 2 bases, with 14 bases between the two germline ends.

The V and J genes are TRBV5-8 and TRBJ1-5, with D possibly TRBD1 on 5 matching bases. Input material: PBMCs or T cells enriched from blood (not recorded which). This clonotype was sampled from a woman aged 30 to 39 with acute COVID-19. CDR3 sequence: CASSLRGSWGNQPQHF. CDR3 in DNA: TGTGCCAGCAGCTTAAGGGGAAGTTGGGGCAATCAGCCCCAGCATTTT. Variable domain in full (rest from reference TRBV5-8 and TRBJ1-5): EAGVTQSPTHLIKTRGQQATLRCSPISGHTSVYWYQQALGLGLQFLLWYDEGEERNRGNFPPRFSGRQFPNYSSELNVNALELEDSALYLCASSLRGSWGNQPQHFGDGTRLSIL.